The 32 T cell receptor beta chains in this list originate from one sample, sequenced in a study of control samples from healthy donors and cancer patients. Data came from immunoSEQ multiplex PCR; TCRdb stores just in-frame clones and leaves some out. The table lists 110,000 to 150,000 clones, roughly nine tenths of them singletons. Sequenced sample: blood. Receptors were obtained from a woman aged 25 to 39 in good health.

The count of this clone is one. The chain couples TRBV30 to TRBJ1-4; D gene ambiguous. CDR3 size: 13 residues. Germline assignment: CDR1 GTSNPN and CDR2 SVGIG (reference sequence). Trimming left V 1 base short and J 4 bases short, with 7 bases between. In DNA form, the CDR3 reads TGTGCCTGGAGTGGAGGCTATAATGAAAAACTGTTTTTT. It yields the protein CAWSGGYNEKLFF.

The chain links TRBV27 to TRBJ2-3; D remains ambiguous. V was trimmed by 3 bases and J by 0 bases, leaving 19 bases between them. In germline, CDR1 is MNHEY, CDR2 SMNVEV (reference sequence). The CDR3 consists of 18 residues. The CDR3 protein is CASSFQGPVITSTDTQYF. Written as DNA, the CDR3 is TGTGCCAGCAGTTTCCAAGGCCCTGTTATTACTAGCACAGATACGCAGTATTTT.

The gene calls are TRBV7-9 and TRBJ2-7; TRBD1 aligns across 9 bases. Germline loops: CDR1 SEHNR, CDR2 FQNEAQ (reference sequence). V was clipped by 4 bases and J by 5 bases; unmatched bases: 6. CDR3 length: 14 amino acids. The CDR3 sequence: CASSSGTGTNEQYF. The CDR3, as DNA: TGTGCCAGCAGCTCCGGGACAGGGACAAACGAGCAGTACTTC.

The V call is TRBV4-1, the J call TRBJ2-1, with D hard to call. V was trimmed by 3 bases and J by 6 bases, leaving 9 bases between them. The CDR3 has 13 residues. Germline assignment: CDR1 MGHRA and CDR2 YSYEKL. CDR3 region: CASSQWASNEQFF. DNA of the CDR3: TGCGCCAGCAGCCAGTGGGCCAGCAATGAGCAGTTCTTC.

The chain uses TRBV11-3 and TRBJ2-2; D is perhaps TRBD2 (5 bases). Germline CDR1 SGHNT, CDR2 YENEEA. CDR3 size: 13 residues. The V end was cut by 11 bases, the J end by 4 bases, with 14 bases between. CDR3 sequence (DNA): TGTGCCCCTACTCGTCGGGGCACCGGGGAGCTGTTTTTT. It is translated as CAPTRRGTGELFF. The variable domain in full, completed from reference TRBV11-3 and TRBJ2-2, reads EAGVVQSPRYKIIEKKQPVAFWCNPISGHNTLYWYLQNLGQGPELLIRYENEEAVDDSQLPKDRFSAERLKGVDSTLKIQPAELGDSAVYLCAPTRRGTGELFFGEGSRLTVL.

The rearrangement joins TRBV9 to TRBJ2-1; TRBD2 agrees at 9 bases. Germline assignment: CDR1 SGDLS and CDR2 YYNGEE. With 4 bases clipped from V and 12 bases from J, the junction kept 20 bases outside the gene matches. This CDR3 region has 17 residues. Here the CDR3 DNA reads TGTGCCAGCAGCCCAGCGTACTTCGCTAGCGGGAAAGATGGGCAGTTCTTC. This gives the protein CASSPAYFASGKDGQFF.

The chain combines TRBV30 with TRBJ2-5; 7 bases match TRBD2. The CDR3 extends over 17 amino acids. J was trimmed by 5 bases and V by 1 base; bases with no gene match: 16. CDR1 is GTSNPN and CDR2 is SVGIG in the germline V gene (reference sequence). CDR3 region: CAWSEGLAGAPGETQYF. CDR3 DNA sequence: TGTGCCTGGAGTGAGGGTCTGGCGGGAGCCCCAGGGGAGACCCAGTACTTC.

The chain couples TRBV29-1 to TRBJ2-3; D ambiguous. Trimming pared 0 bases from V and 5 bases from J, leaving 3 bases between. Germline V gives CDR1 SQVTM, CDR2 ANQGSEA. This CDR3 contains 11 residues. The CDR3 is CSVEDLDTQYF. The CDR3 DNA follows: TGCAGCGTTGAAGATCTAGATACGCAGTATTTT.

The chain is built from TRBV28 and TRBJ1-5; D is ambiguous. The germline V and J ends were trimmed by 4 bases and 7 bases, with 11 bases remaining between them. The germline CDR1 and CDR2 sequences are MDHEN and SYDVKM. The CDR3 loop spans 13 amino acids. The CDR3 DNA sequence: TGTGCCAGCAGTTACGTGGCGGGCCAGCCCCAGCATTTT. It is translated as CASSYVAGQPQHF.

V is TRBV23-1 and J is TRBJ1-2; D unresolved. TRBV23-1 is known as an ORF, though its function is uncertain. Deletions cut 0 bases from V and 3 bases from J, with 17 bases between. The CDR3 length is 17 residues. The DNA of the CDR3 is TGCGCCAGCAGTCAATCCCCCCCCGAATGGCGGGACTATGGCTACACCTTC. It encodes CASSQSPPEWRDYGYTF.

This clone is a singleton in its sample. The chain employs TRBV19 and TRBJ1-1; D is perhaps TRBD1 (5 bases). The CDR3 loop spans 16 amino acids. V gave up 1 base and J gave up 4 bases, with 16 bases separating them. Germline lookup yields CDR1 LNHDA and CDR2 SQIVND (reference sequence). The CDR3 DNA reads as TGTGCCAGTAGTATAGGGGCAGGGCAAAGATTCACTGAAGCTTTCTTT. Its protein is CASSIGAGQRFTEAFF.

The chain employs TRBV2 and TRBJ2-1; 10 nucleotides agree with TRBD1. Germline trimming cut 4 bases from V and 1 base from J; bases unmatched to any gene: 1. Germline V gene lookup returns CDR1 SNHLY and CDR2 FYNNEI. This CDR3 contains 15 residues. The CDR3 reads CASSGGQGSYNEQFF. The CDR3 DNA reads as TGTGCCAGCAGTGGGGGACAGGGGTCCTACAATGAGCAGTTCTTC.

The chain recombines TRBV2 with TRBJ1-2; 8 nucleotides match TRBD1. Germline CDR1 and CDR2: SNHLY and FYNNEI. V was pared by 7 bases and J by 4 bases, with 5 bases of the junction left unmatched. This CDR3 comprises 13 residues. The CDR3 here is CASTPDRAYGYTF. The DNA of the CDR3 is TGTGCCAGCACCCCGGACAGGGCCTATGGCTACACCTTC. Full variable domain (remainder filled in from reference TRBV2 and TRBJ1-2): EPEVTQTPSHQVTQMGQEVILRCVPISNHLYFYWYRQILGQKVEFLVSFYNNEISEKSEIFDDQFSVERPDGSNFTLKIRSTKLEDSAMYFCASTPDRAYGYTFGSGTRLTVV.

This chain connects TRBV18 to TRBJ1-4; 7 positions match TRBD1. CDR1 KGHSH and CDR2 LQKENI come from the germline V gene. The CDR3 has 17 residues. Germline trimming cut 3 bases from V and 3 bases from J; bases unmatched to any gene: 10. CDR3 sequence reads: CASSPPQQGGPNEKLFF. CDR3 DNA sequence: TGTGCCAGCTCACCCCCACAGCAGGGGGGACCTAATGAAAAACTGTTTTTT.

The J gene is TRBJ1-6, the V gene TRBV19, with D perhaps matching TRBD1 (5 bases). The CDR3 spans 17 residues. Germline CDR1 is LNHDA and CDR2 is SQIVND (reference sequence). Trimming left V 7 bases short and J 0 bases short, with 16 bases between. CDR3 sequence: CASTPRGGSSYNSPLHF. CDR3 sequence (DNA): TGTGCCAGTACCCCGAGGGGAGGGAGCTCCTATAATTCACCCCTCCACTTT.

The chain carries TRBV3-1 (or the pseudogene TRBV3-2) and TRBJ2-6; D may be TRBD1 (5 bases). V gave up 0 bases and J gave up 0 bases, with 15 bases separating them. CDR3 size: 19 residues. Germline V CDR1 and CDR2: LGHDT, YNNKEL (reference sequence). The CDR3 nucleotides read TGTGCCAGCAGCCAAGAAGGCTGGGGCTTCTCCTCTGGGGCCAACGTCCTGACTTTC. Translating it yields CASSQEGWGFSSGANVLTF.

This chain uses TRBV29-1 with TRBJ2-3, with TRBD2 identical over 11 bases. Losses at the gene ends were 6 bases for V and 0 bases for J; bases not matched to a gene: 2. CDR1 SQVTM and CDR2 ANQGSEA come from the germline V gene. This CDR3 region has 14 residues. CDR3 coding DNA: TGCAGCGTCGGGACTAGCGGAAGCACAGATACGCAGTATTTT. Translating it yields CSVGTSGSTDTQYF.

The gene calls are TRBV7-2 and TRBJ1-5; tentatively, D is TRBD1 (5 bases). In germline, CDR1 is SGHTA, CDR2 FQGNSA. The CDR3 is 15 amino acids. V lost 4 bases to trimming and J lost 5 bases, with 15 bases between them. CDR3: CASSSSGTSDQPQHF. The CDR3, as DNA: TGTGCCAGCAGCTCGTCCGGGACGTCGGATCAGCCCCAGCATTTT.

Remarks on this clone: The same CDR3 arises from other DNA sequences in this sample as well. The DNA of the CDR3 is TGTGCCAGCAGCCCTGACAGCCGCAATCAGCCCCAGCATTTT. It specifies CASSPDSRNQPQHF. The V and J genes are TRBV11-2 and TRBJ1-5; a possible D gene is TRBD1 (5 bases). The germline gives CDR1 SGHAT, CDR2 FQNNGV. The length of the CDR3 is 14 residues. Trimming left V 5 bases short and J 2 bases short, with 10 bases between. Filled out from reference TRBV11-2 and TRBJ1-5, the complete variable domain reads EAGVAQSPRYKIIEKRQSVAFWCNPISGHATLYWYQQILGQGPKLLIQFQNNGVVDDSQLPKDRFSAERLKGVDSTLKIQPAKLEDSAVYLCASSPDSRNQPQHFGDGTRLSIL.

V and J are TRBV14 and TRBJ1-3; 8 bases fit TRBD1. Germline loops: CDR1 SGHDN, CDR2 FVKESK. The CDR3 totals 16 residues. V was pared by 4 bases and J by 1 base, with 6 bases of the junction left unmatched. CDR3 residues: CASSLWTGTSGNTIYF. In DNA form, the CDR3 reads TGTGCCAGCAGCCTTTGGACAGGGACGTCTGGAAACACCATATATTTT.

This chain uses TRBV5-6 with TRBJ2-7; the match to TRBD2 covers 12 bases. Trimming took 4 bases from V and 1 from J; bases not matched to a gene: 6. The CDR3 is 16 residues long. Germline lookup yields CDR1 SGHDT and CDR2 YYEEEE. DNA of the CDR3: TGTGCCAGCAGCCTATGGACTAGCGGGGAATCCTACGAGCAGTACTTC. Translated: CASSLWTSGESYEQYF.

The rearrangement uses TRBV28 and TRBJ2-3; TRBD2 matches at 12 bases. Germline assignment: CDR1 MDHEN and CDR2 SYDVKM. The CDR3 has 15 amino acids. V trimming: 5 bases; J trimming: 2 bases; junction bases outside the gene matches: 2. For the CDR3, the DNA is TGTGCCAGCAGTCGACTAGCGGGAGACACAGATACGCAGTATTTT. It encodes CASSRLAGDTDTQYF.

V usage is TRBV5-1 and J usage is TRBJ2-3; a possible D gene is TRBD2 (5 bases). Germline CDR1 is SGHRS and CDR2 is YFSETQ. The CDR3 runs 16 residues. V lost 4 bases to trimming and J lost 0 bases, with 15 bases between them. CDR3 sequence (DNA): TGCGCCAGCAGCCCTTTGGCGGGTCCTAGCACAGATACGCAGTATTTT. It yields the protein CASSPLAGPSTDTQYF.

This chain links TRBV30 with TRBJ2-2, with TRBD1 identical over 11 bases. This CDR3 has 14 amino acids. Germline assignment: CDR1 GTSNPN and CDR2 SVGIG (reference sequence). V shed 3 bases and J 5 bases; nucleotides not matched to a gene: 2. The CDR3 spells CAWSRDRGTGELFF. CDR3 DNA sequence: TGTGCCTGGAGCCGGGACAGGGGGACCGGGGAGCTGTTTTTT.

As regards this clone: The junction does not match germline at one end; this may be a read error. This CDR3 is CASSATNRRATGGF. In DNA, the CDR3 is TGTGCCAGCAGCGCAACCAATAGACGGGCCACCGGAGGCTTT. This chain links TRBV11-2 with TRBJ1-1, with D uncertain. Per germline, CDR1 SGHAT and CDR2 FQNNGV. This CDR3 is 14 amino acids long.

This chain connects TRBV9 to TRBJ2-4; 9 bases are shared with TRBD2. The V segment lost 2 bases and the J segment 1 base; nucleotides outside the gene matches: 10. This CDR3 has 18 residues. CDR1 and CDR2 from the germline V gene are SGDLS and YYNGEE. The CDR3 sequence: CASSVGSGSLGAKNIQYF. CDR3 nucleotide sequence: TGTGCCAGCAGCGTGGGTAGCGGGAGTTTAGGGGCCAAAAACATTCAGTACTTC. Supplemented by reference TRBV9 and TRBJ2-4, the full variable domain reads DSGVTQTPKHLITATGQRVTLRCSPRSGDLSVYWYQQSLDQGLQFLIQYYNGEERAKGNILERFSAQQFPDLHSELNLSSLELGDSALYFCASSVGSGSLGAKNIQYFGAGTRLSVL.

This chain joins TRBV2 and TRBJ2-1; unclear D gene. The germline V and J ends were trimmed by 1 base and 9 bases, with 13 bases remaining between them. The CDR3 has 14 residues. The germline V gene has CDR1 SNHLY and CDR2 FYNNEI. In DNA form, the CDR3 reads TGTGCCAGCAGTGAAGTAACAAGACGGAGTGAGCAGTTCTTC. Translating it yields CASSEVTRRSEQFF.

The chain joins TRBV27 to TRBJ1-2, with 7 bases matching TRBD1. Per the germline V gene, CDR1 is MNHEY and CDR2 is SMNVEV (reference sequence). The V segment lost 6 bases and the J segment 4 bases; nucleotides outside the gene matches: 14. The CDR3 extends over 16 amino acids. CDR3: CASRTTYGQDLYGYTF. The DNA of the CDR3 is TGTGCCAGCAGGACTACCTACGGACAGGACCTCTATGGCTACACCTTC.

The genes are TRBV5-6 and TRBJ2-7, with 14 bases lining up with TRBD2. J gave up 2 bases and V 4 bases, and 5 bases lay outside the gene matches. The germline CDR1 and CDR2 sequences are SGHDT and YYEEEE. This CDR3 has 16 residues. CDR3 sequence: CASSPRTSGRPYEQYF. The DNA for the CDR3 is TGTGCCAGCAGCCCCCGGACTAGCGGGAGGCCCTACGAGCAGTACTTC.

This clone has only a few counts. The chain joins TRBV7-9 to TRBJ1-1, with D unresolved. The germline gives CDR1 SEHNR, CDR2 FQNEAQ (reference sequence). The CDR3 extends over 14 amino acids. V was shortened by 1 base and J by 5 bases, with 11 bases between the two germline ends. DNA for the CDR3: TGTGCCAGCAGCTTAGTTCCGGACTCGACTGAAGCTTTCTTT. This gives the protein CASSLVPDSTEAFF.

V gene TRBV27 combines with J gene TRBJ2-7; 7 nucleotides agree with TRBD2. The V and J ends lost 5 bases and 4 bases, in that order; junction bases with no gene match: 8. The CDR3 is 14 amino acids. Germline CDR1 MNHEY, CDR2 SMNVEV (reference sequence). The CDR3: CASSLHRTSYEQYF. The DNA for the CDR3 is TGTGCCAGCAGTCTCCATAGGACTAGTTACGAGCAGTACTTC.

The rearrangement joins TRBV6-5 to TRBJ2-7, with a tentative D call TRBD1 (5 bases). Between the trimmed V and J ends, which lost 5 bases and 5 bases, there was a span of 13 bases. This CDR3 has 13 residues. Germline assignment: CDR1 MNHEY and CDR2 SVGAGI. The CDR3 loop reads CASSRGVGHEQYF. The CDR3, as DNA: TGTGCCAGCAGTAGGGGCGTAGGTCACGAGCAGTACTTC.